This T cell receptor beta chain derives from a study of CD8 T cells in ankylosing spondylitis. The V gene lost 0 bases and the J gene lost 8 bases, with 8 bases spanning the gap. The CDR3 consists of 12 residues. Looked up from germline, CDR1 is SGDLS and CDR2 is YYNGEE. Library preparation for TCR beta used quantitative 5'-RACE with molecular barcodes. TCRdb passed the 5' RACE reads through MiXCR, listing each CDR3 protein once. The top ten clones hold less than 3% of a sample with 250,000 or so distinct CDR3 sequences, over 9.5% of them seen once. At least ten counts were recorded for this clonotype.

V gene TRBV9 combines with J gene TRBJ1-1; D unresolved. Material: blood, either unsorted or a sorted T cell fraction (not recorded which). The clonotype was recovered from a male donor with ankylosing spondylitis or in good health (not recorded which). As DNA, the CDR3 is TGTGCCAGCAGCGTAGCTTTCCGGGAAGCTTTCTTT. Its protein is CASSVAFREAFF.